The present TCR beta chain was sequenced within a study of cytomegalovirus exposure and HLA in healthy donors. The PCR was carried out with 60 Vbeta primers and 13 Jbeta primers. Produced via immunoSEQ multiplex PCR; TCRdb's table is partial and in-frame only. The sample contains about 140,000 clones, roughly four fifths of which appear only once. Overall study findings and caveats: Across HLA loci, a later analysis found differing TCR association rates, with DRB1 most and HLA-C fewest.

In the case of this clone: The antigen remains unidentified.

V lost 2 bases to trimming and J lost 16 bases, with 15 bases between them. Looked up from germline, CDR1 is MNHEY and CDR2 is SVGAGI. The CDR3 spans 12 residues. As for the donors, each was a healthy bone marrow donor. Sampled while nominally healthy, donors likely had unrecorded immune exposures. Input material: PBMCs. The sequence came from a middle-aged man in good health and CMV-seropositive. The V call is TRBV6-5, the J call TRBJ1-5; maybe TRBD1 (6 bases). This CDR3 is CASSYGARGLHF. The CDR3 nucleotides are TGTGCCAGCAGTTACGGTGCCAGGGGATTACATTTT.